A single T cell receptor (beta chain) is shown here with its context. Its antigen is still unknown. Reverse transcribing all isolated RNA meant expressed TCRB transcripts were sequenced. The repertoire was sequenced with immunoSEQ multiplex PCR; TCRdb's copy has only in-frame clones and lacks some. The profile shows over 300,000 clones, around 9.3% of them singletons. This sample was included in a study of beta chain features in type 1 diabetes. Study conclusions and caveats: All four CD4+ subsets of Type 1 diabetes patients contained TCRB CDR3s that were moderately but significantly shorter.

There are 16 residues in the CDR3. Germline values: CDR1 LGHNA, CDR2 YSLEER. Germline trimming cut 1 base from V and 5 bases from J; bases unmatched to any gene: 9. The sequenced material came from central memory CD4+ T cells from blood. V and J are TRBV4-3 and TRBJ2-5; 8 bases align to TRBD1. The clonotype comes from a man aged 30-40 years with type 1 diabetes. CDR3 coding DNA: TGCGCCAGCAGCCAAGGCTTGCAGGGGGCTACGGAGACCCAGTACTTC. It codes for CASSQGLQGATETQYF.